In its sample, the clone carrying this TCR beta chain was seen a few times. This sample stems from a study of blood T cells in healthy people across ages. Primers used in a second PCR of roughly 7 to 12 cycles were a sample-barcoded 5' primer and a J-beta primer mix. TCRdb called the 5' RACE reads again in MiXCR, with one record for every CDR3 protein. The data hold more than 800,000 distinct CDR3 sequences, with 29% observed a single time. Trimming removed 8 bases from V and 6 bases from J, with 7 bases in between. This CDR3 has 11 residues. CDR1 is SEHNR, CDR2 FQNEAQ, per germline (reference sequence).

This chain joins TRBV7-9 and TRBJ2-2; no definite D call. The receptor was isolated from a woman older than 75 in good health. The source material was blood. In nucleotides, the CDR3 is TGTGCCAGCCCTGGGCCCGGGGAGCTGTTTTTT. Protein sequence: CASPGPGELFF.